This T cell receptor beta chain was identified during a study of T cell repertoires in cytomegalovirus infection. Looking at the study overall: Public TCR beta signatures provided an indication of both CMV infection and a matching HLA type. Study conclusions and caveats: The cumulative frequency of public TCR beta families identified carriers of CMV plus the relevant HLA. Across the ex vivo response, the dominant clonotypes were HLA-C-restricted CMV-specific TCR beta clonotypes.

TCRdb analysed the reads with MiXCR anew, one entry per CDR3 protein. The repertoire holds about 920,000 distinct CDR3 sequences, with approximately 31% as singletons. Notes on this clonotype: The antigen remains unidentified.

V lost 0 bases, J lost 5 bases, and 1 base stayed unmatched. This CDR3 contains 16 residues. In germline, CDR1 is LGHDT, CDR2 YNNKEL (reference sequence). The input for sequencing was cultured CD8+ T cells from PBMCs, taken from culture after CMV antigen stimulation. This chain links TRBV3-1 with TRBJ2-2; TRBD2 matches at 12 bases. The clonotype comes from a human donor in good health (CMV status not recorded). Some clones in this sample may be carry-over from other donors' samples. The CDR3 region has the DNA TGTGCCAGCAGCCAAGACCTAGCGGGGGGGACCGGGGAGCTGTTTTTT. Translated: CASSQDLAGGTGELFF.